This T cell receptor beta chain was captured in a study of T cells in Graves' hyperthyroidism and ophthalmopathy. Study-level findings and limits: For ophthalmopathy, model prediction preceded onset by a median 6.5 months. Blood also carried most thyroid clonotypes expanded above 0.001.

The CDR3 consists of 14 residues. V gave up 7 bases and J gave up 10 bases, with 21 bases separating them. CDR1 and CDR2 from the germline V gene are LGHNT and FRNRAP. Clinical symptoms, serum thyroxine and TRAb, thyroid ultrasound and orbital computed tomography were used for the diagnoses. Fresh peripheral blood, around 9.2 ml of it, supplied the PBMCs. TCR beta CDR3 regions were amplified from RNA transcripts. First-round RT-PCR with HTBI primers amplified the TCR CDR3 region. Via MiXCR, TCRdb re-called the multiplex PCR reads, giving one row per CDR3 protein. The sample consists of about 380,000 distinct CDR3 sequences, approximately 15% of them appearing once. With respect to this clonotype: Antigen: not known. This clone may be a read error of a much larger clone one base away.

Input material: blood. The chain carries TRBV12-5 and TRBJ2-3; maybe TRBD2 (5 bases). The origin of this receptor is a woman aged 60-75 years with Graves' hyperthyroidism. In DNA form, the CDR3 reads TGTGCTAGTGAAACTAGTCTGGCCCCCATATCGCAGTATTTT. This sequence encodes CASETSLAPISQYF.